The following is a TCR beta chain sequence with its context. The antigen is not known. This sample is drawn from a study of CD8 T cells in ankylosing spondylitis. Study-level results: Disease-linked clones were reportedly significantly enriched in matched ankylosing spondylitis synovial fluid. Ankylosing spondylitis blood appeared to carry a characteristic TCR beta motif of roughly eight highly homologous variants.

CDR1 is LNHDA and CDR2 is SQIVND in the germline V gene (reference sequence). The germline V and J ends were trimmed by 5 bases and 0 bases, with 14 bases remaining between them. This CDR3 comprises 17 residues. Each CDR3 protein gets one entry after TCRdb re-called the 5' RACE reads with MiXCR. Of around 770,000 distinct CDR3 sequences listed, approximately 12% are singletons. Sequencing was performed on blood, either unsorted or a sorted T cell fraction (not recorded which). The chain employs TRBV19 and TRBJ2-6; D is possibly TRBD2 (5 bases). The receptor was derived from a male donor with ankylosing spondylitis. This CDR3 is CASSLGGFSSGANVLTF. The CDR3 DNA is TGTGCCAGTAGTCTCGGCGGGTTTAGCTCTGGGGCCAACGTCCTGACTTTC.